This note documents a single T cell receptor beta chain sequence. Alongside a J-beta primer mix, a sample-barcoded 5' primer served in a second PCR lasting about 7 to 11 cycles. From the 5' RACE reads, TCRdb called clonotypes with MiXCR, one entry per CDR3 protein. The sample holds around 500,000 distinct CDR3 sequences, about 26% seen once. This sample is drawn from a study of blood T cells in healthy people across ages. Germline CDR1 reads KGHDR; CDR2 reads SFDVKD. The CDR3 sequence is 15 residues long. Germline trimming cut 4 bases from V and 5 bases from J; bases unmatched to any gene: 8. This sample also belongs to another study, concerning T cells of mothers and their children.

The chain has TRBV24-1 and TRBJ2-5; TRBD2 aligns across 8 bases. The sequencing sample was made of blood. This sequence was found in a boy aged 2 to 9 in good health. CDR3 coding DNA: TGTGCCACCAGTGACGGGCGGGAGGTCTGGGAGACCCAGTACTTC. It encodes CATSDGREVWETQYF.